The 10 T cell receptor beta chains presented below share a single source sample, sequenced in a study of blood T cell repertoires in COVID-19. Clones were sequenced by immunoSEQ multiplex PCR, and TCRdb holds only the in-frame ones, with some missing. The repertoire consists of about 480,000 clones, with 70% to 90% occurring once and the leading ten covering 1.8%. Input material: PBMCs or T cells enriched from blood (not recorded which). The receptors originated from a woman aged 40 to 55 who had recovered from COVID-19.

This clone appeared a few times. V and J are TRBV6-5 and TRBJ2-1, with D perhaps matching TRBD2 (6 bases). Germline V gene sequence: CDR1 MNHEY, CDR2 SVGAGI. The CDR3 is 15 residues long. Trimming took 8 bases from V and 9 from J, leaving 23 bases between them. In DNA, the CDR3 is TGTGCCAGCTTTGATAGGCTAGCGACGAAGGGTGAGCAGTTCTTC. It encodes CASFDRLATKGEQFF.

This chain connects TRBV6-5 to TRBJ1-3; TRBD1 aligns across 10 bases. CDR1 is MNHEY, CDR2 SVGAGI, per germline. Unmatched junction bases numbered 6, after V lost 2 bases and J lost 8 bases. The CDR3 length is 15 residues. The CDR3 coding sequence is TGTGCCAGCAGTTACGCGGGACAGGGGTCCGACACCATATATTTT. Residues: CASSYAGQGSDTIYF.

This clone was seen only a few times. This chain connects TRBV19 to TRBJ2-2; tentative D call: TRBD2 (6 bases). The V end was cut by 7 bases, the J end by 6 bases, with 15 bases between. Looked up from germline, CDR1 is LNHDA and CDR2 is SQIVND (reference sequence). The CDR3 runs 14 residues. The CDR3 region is CASKYSRRAGELFF. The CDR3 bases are TGTGCCAGTAAATATTCCCGGAGGGCCGGGGAGCTGTTTTTT.

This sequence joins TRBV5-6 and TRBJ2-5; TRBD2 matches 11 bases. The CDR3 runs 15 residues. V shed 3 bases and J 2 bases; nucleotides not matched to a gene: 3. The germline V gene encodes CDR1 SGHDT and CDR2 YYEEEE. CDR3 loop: CASSWTSGQQETQYF. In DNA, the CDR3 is TGTGCCAGCAGCTGGACTAGCGGGCAACAAGAGACCCAGTACTTC.

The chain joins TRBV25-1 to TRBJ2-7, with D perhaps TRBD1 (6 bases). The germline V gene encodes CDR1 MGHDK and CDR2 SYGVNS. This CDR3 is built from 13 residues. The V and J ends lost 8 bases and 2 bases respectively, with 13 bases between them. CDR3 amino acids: CASSSRQAYEQYF. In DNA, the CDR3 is TGTGCCAGCTCAAGTAGACAGGCCTACGAGCAGTACTTC.

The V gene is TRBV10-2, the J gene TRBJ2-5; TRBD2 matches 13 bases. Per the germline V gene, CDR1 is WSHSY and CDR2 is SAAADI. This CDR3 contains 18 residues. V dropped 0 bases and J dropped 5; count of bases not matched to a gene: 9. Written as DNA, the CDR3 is TGCGCCAGCAGTGAGTCACCCGAACTAGCGGGAGGGAGGGAGACCCAGTACTTC. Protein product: CASSESPELAGGRETQYF.

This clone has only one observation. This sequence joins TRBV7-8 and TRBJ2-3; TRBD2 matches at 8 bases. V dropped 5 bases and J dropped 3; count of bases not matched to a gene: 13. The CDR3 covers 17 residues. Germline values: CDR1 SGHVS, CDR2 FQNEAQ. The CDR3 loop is CASSLGPQRESTDTQYF. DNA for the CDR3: TGTGCCAGCAGCCTGGGCCCACAGCGGGAGAGTACAGATACGCAGTATTTT.

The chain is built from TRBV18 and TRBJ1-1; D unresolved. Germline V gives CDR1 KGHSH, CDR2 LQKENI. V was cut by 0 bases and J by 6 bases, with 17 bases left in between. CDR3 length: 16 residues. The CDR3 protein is CASSPPSSRALAEAFF. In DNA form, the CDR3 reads TGTGCCAGCTCACCACCGTCTTCGAGGGCTCTGGCTGAAGCTTTCTTT.

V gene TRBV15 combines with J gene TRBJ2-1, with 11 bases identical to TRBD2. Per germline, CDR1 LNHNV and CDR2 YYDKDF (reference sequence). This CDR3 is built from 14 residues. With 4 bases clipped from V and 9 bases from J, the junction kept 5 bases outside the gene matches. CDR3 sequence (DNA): TGTGCCACCAGCATAGCGGGAGGGCTTGGTGAGCAGTTCTTC. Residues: CATSIAGGLGEQFF.

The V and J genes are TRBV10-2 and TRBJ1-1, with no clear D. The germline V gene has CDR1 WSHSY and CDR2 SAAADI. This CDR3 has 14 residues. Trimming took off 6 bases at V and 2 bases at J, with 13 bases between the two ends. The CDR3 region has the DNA TGCGCCAGCAGGATTCCGGGAGCCAACACTGAAGCTTTCTTT. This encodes CASRIPGANTEAFF.